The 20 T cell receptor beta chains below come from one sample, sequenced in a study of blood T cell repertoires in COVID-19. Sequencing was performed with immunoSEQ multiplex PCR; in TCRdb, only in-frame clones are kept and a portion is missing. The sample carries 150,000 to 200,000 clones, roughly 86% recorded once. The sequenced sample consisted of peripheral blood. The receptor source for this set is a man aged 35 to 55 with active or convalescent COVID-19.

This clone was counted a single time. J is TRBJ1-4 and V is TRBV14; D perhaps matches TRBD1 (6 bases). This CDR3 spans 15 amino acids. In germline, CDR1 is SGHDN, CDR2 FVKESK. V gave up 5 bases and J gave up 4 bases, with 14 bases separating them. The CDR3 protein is CASSALRTVNEKLFF. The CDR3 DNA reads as TGTGCCAGCAGCGCGTTAAGGACAGTTAATGAAAAACTGTTTTTT.

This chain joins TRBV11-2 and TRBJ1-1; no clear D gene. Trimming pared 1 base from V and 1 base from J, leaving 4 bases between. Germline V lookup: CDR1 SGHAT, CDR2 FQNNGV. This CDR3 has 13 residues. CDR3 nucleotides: TGTGCCAGCAGCTTAGCACAGAACACTGAAGCTTTCTTT. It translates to CASSLAQNTEAFF.

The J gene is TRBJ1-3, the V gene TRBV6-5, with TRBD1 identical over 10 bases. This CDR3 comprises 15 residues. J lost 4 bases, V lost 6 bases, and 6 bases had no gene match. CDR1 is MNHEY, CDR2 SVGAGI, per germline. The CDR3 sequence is CASRTDRGPGNTIYF. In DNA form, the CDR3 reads TGTGCCAGCAGGACTGACAGGGGGCCAGGAAACACCATATATTTT.

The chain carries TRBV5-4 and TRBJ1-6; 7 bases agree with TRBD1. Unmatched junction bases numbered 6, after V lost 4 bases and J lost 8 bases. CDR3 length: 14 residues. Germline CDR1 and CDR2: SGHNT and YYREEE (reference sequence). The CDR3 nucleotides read TGTGCCAGCAGCCCGACAGGGAGCTATTCACCCCTCCACTTT. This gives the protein CASSPTGSYSPLHF. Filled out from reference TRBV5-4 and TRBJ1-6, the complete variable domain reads ETGVTQSPTHLIKTRGQQVTLRCSSQSGHNTVSWYQQALGQGPQFIFQYYREEENGRGNFPPRFSGLQFPNYSSELNVNALELDDSALYLCASSPTGSYSPLHFGNGTRLTVT.

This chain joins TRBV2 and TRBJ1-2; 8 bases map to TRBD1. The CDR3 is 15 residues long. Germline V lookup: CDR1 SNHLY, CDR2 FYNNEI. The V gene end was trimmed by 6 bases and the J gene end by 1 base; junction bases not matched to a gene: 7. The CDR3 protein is CASSLTGEGNYGYTF. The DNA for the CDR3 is TGTGCCAGCAGCCTGACAGGGGAAGGTAACTATGGCTACACCTTC.

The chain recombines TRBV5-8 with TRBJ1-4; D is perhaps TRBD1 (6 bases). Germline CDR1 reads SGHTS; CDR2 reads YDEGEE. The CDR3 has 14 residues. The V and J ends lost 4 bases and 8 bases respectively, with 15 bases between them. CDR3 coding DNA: TGTGCCAGCAGCCCACGGGGGGCGGGAGAAAAACTGTTTTTT. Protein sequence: CASSPRGAGEKLFF.

CDR3 nucleotide sequence: TGTGCCAGCAGTTCCAGCGGGGGGGCCTTCTACGAGCAGTACTTC. Its translation is CASSSSGGAFYEQYF. This chain links TRBV28 with TRBJ2-7; 10 bases line up with TRBD2. This CDR3 has 15 residues. J was trimmed by 3 bases and V by 4 bases; bases with no gene match: 6. CDR1 is MDHEN, CDR2 SYDVKM, per germline.

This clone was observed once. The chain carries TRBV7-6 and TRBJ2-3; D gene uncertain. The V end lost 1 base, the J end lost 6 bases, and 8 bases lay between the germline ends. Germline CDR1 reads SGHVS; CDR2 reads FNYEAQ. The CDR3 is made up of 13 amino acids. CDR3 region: CASSLDRVDTQYF. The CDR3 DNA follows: TGTGCCAGCAGCTTAGACCGGGTGGATACGCAGTATTTT.

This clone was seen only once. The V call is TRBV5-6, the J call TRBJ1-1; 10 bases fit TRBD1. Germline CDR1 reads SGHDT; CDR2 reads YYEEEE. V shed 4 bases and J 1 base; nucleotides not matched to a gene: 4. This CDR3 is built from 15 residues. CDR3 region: CASSRQGAPNTEAFF. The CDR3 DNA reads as TGTGCCAGCAGCCGACAGGGGGCGCCGAACACTGAAGCTTTCTTT.

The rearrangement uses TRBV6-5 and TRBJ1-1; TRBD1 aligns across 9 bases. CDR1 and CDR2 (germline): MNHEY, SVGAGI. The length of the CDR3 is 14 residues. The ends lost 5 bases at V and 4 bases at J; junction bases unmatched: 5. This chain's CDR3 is CASSRDRDGTEAFF. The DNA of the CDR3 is TGTGCCAGCAGTAGGGACAGGGACGGCACTGAAGCTTTCTTT.

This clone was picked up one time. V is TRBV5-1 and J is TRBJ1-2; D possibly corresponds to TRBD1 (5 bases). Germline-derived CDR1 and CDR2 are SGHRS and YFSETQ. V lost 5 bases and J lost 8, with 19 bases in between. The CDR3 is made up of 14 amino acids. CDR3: CASSSHGYPGGYTF. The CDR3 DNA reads TGCGCCAGCAGTTCCCACGGCTATCCAGGGGGCTACACCTTC.

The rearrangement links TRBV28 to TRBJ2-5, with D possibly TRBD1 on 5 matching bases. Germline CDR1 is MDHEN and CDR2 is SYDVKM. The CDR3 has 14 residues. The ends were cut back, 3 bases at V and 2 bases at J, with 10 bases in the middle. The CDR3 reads CASSFLWTQETQYF. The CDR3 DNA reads TGTGCCAGCAGTTTTTTGTGGACACAAGAGACCCAGTACTTC.

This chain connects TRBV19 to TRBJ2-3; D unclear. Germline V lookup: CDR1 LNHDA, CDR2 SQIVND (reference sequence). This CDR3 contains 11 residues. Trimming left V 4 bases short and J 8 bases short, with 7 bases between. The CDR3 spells CASSTAGTQYF. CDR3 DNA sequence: TGTGCCAGTAGTACCGCCGGTACGCAGTATTTT.

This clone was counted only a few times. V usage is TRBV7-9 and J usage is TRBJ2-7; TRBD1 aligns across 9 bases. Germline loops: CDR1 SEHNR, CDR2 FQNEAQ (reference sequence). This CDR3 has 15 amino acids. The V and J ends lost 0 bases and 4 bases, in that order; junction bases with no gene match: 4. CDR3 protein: CASSLAYRGRYEQYF. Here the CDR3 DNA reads TGTGCCAGCAGCTTAGCTTACAGGGGGCGTTACGAGCAGTACTTC. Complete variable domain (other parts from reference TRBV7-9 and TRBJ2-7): DTGVSQNPRHKITKRGQNVTFRCDPISEHNRLYWYRQTLGQGPEFLTYFQNEAQLEKSRLLSDRFSAERPKGSFSTLEIQRTEQGDSAMYLCASSLAYRGRYEQYFGPGTRLTVT.

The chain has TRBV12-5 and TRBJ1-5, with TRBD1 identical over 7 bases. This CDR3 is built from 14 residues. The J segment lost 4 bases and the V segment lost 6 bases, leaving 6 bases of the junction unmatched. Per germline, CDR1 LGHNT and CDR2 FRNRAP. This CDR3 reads CASGKGQDNQPQHF. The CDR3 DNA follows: TGTGCTAGTGGGAAAGGACAGGATAATCAGCCCCAGCATTTT.

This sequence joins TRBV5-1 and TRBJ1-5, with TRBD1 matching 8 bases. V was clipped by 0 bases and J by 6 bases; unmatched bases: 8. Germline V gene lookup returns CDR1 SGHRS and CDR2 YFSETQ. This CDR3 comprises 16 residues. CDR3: CASSLGAGGLGQPQHF. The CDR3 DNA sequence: TGCGCCAGCAGCTTGGGAGCAGGGGGCTTGGGTCAGCCCCAGCATTTT. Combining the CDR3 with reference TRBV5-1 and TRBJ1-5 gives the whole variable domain KAGVTQTPRYLIKTRGQQVTLSCSPISGHRSVSWYQQTPGQGLQFLFEYFSETQRNKGNFPGRFSGRQFSNSRSEMNVSTLELGDSALYLCASSLGAGGLGQPQHFGDGTRLSIL.

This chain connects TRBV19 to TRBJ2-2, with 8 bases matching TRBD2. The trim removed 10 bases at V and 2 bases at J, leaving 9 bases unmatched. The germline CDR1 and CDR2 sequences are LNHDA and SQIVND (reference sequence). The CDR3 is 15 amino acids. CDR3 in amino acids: CATRRSGVNTGELFF. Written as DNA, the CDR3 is TGTGCCACCCGGCGTAGCGGGGTAAACACCGGGGAGCTGTTTTTT.

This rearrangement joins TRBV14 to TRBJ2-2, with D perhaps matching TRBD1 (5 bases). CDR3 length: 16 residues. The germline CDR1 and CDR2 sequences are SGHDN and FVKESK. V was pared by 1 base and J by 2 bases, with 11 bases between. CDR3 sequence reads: CASSQGRQGNTGELFF. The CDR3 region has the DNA TGTGCCAGCAGCCAAGGCCGCCAGGGTAACACCGGGGAGCTGTTTTTT.

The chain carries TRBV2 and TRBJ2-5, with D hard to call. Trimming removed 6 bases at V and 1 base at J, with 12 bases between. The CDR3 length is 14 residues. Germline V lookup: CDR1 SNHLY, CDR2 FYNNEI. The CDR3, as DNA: TGTGCCAGCAGACGTACTTTGTCCCAAGAGACCCAGTACTTC. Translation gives CASRRTLSQETQYF. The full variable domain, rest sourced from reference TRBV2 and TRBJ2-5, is EPEVTQTPSHQVTQMGQEVILRCVPISNHLYFYWYRQILGQKVEFLVSFYNNEISEKSEIFDDQFSVERPDGSNFTLKIRSTKLEDSAMYFCASRRTLSQETQYFGPGTRLLVL.

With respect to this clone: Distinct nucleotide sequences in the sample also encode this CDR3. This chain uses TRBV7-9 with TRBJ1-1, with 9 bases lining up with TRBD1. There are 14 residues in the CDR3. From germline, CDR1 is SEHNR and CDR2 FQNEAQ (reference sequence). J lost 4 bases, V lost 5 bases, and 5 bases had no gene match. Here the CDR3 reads CASSLQGASTEAFF. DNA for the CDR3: TGTGCCAGCAGCCTACAGGGGGCGAGCACTGAAGCTTTCTTT.